Each of the 14 T cell receptor beta chains below was sequenced from the same sample in a study of beta chain features in type 1 diabetes. Their cognate antigens are unknown. Overall study results and limits: Patients with Type 1 diabetes showed moderately but significantly shorter TCRB CDR3s in all four CD4+ subsets.

What was sequenced were expressed TCRB transcripts, since all of the isolated RNA had been reverse transcribed. Sequencing used immunoSEQ multiplex PCR; TCRdb keeps in-frame clones, though not all of them. The sample records 600,000 to 750,000 clones, roughly 12% being singletons. Sequencing was carried out using naive CD4+ T cells from blood. These receptors were obtained from a man aged 25-45 years with type 1 diabetes.

This sequence joins TRBV11-2 and TRBJ2-7, with TRBD1 matching over 8 bases. J lost 4 bases, V lost 6 bases, and 5 bases had no gene match. The CDR3 covers 13 residues. Germline assignment: CDR1 SGHAT and CDR2 FQNNGV. CDR3 bases: TGTGCCAGCAGTCGGACAGGGACTTACGAGCAGTACTTC. The encoded protein is CASSRTGTYEQYF.

The chain has TRBV7-2 and TRBJ2-5; D possibly matches TRBD1 or TRBD2 (6 bases each). Germline V gene sequence: CDR1 SGHTA, CDR2 FQGNSA. This CDR3 contains 15 residues. V was pared by 3 bases and J by 3 bases, with 14 bases between. CDR3 sequence reads: CASSFYPGAEETQYF. The CDR3 region has the DNA TGTGCCAGCAGCTTCTATCCGGGGGCCGAAGAGACCCAGTACTTC.

This clone was detected only once. The chain couples TRBV10-2 to TRBJ2-7, with TRBD2 as a possible D gene (6 bases). From germline, CDR1 is WSHSY and CDR2 SAAADI. V was clipped by 11 bases and J by 3 bases, with 14 bases between them. The length of the CDR3 is 12 residues. The CDR3, as DNA: TGCGCCGCAACGGGGGAGAGCTACGAGCAGTACTTC. It codes for CAATGESYEQYF.

J is TRBJ2-2 and V is TRBV4-3; tentatively, D is TRBD2 (6 bases). CDR1 and CDR2 from the germline V gene are LGHNA and YSLEER. The V end was cut by 1 base, the J end by 5 bases, with 20 bases between. The length of the CDR3 is 18 residues. CDR3 loop: CASSQVRKGGASTGELFF. DNA of the CDR3: TGCGCCAGCAGCCAAGTAAGAAAAGGCGGGGCCTCGACCGGGGAGCTGTTTTTT.

This clone was counted a few times. The rearrangement links TRBV5-1 to TRBJ1-2; no clear D. The germline V and J ends were trimmed by 3 bases and 0 bases, with 9 bases remaining between them. Germline lookup yields CDR1 SGHRS and CDR2 YFSETQ. The CDR3 sequence is 14 residues long. The CDR3 coding sequence is TGCGCCAGCAGCTCTAACCCAGCTAACTATGGCTACACCTTC. Its protein is CASSSNPANYGYTF.

The chain carries TRBV25-1 and TRBJ1-1; D possibly corresponds to TRBD1 (5 bases). The CDR3 contains 15 residues. V was shortened by 3 bases and J by 3 bases, with 14 bases between the two germline ends. Germline V CDR1 and CDR2: MGHDK, SYGVNS. This CDR3 is CASSDASRGYTEAFF. The CDR3 nucleotides are TGTGCCAGCAGTGATGCTTCGAGGGGATACACTGAAGCTTTCTTT.

Only a few counts were recorded for this clone. V usage is TRBV5-4 and J usage is TRBJ2-1; D may be TRBD2 (6 bases). This CDR3 has 13 residues. Germline V gives CDR1 SGHNT, CDR2 YYREEE (reference sequence). V was pared by 2 bases and J by 9 bases, with 12 bases between. CDR3 in amino acids: CASSLAGPGEQFF. CDR3 nucleotides: TGTGCCAGCAGCTTAGCGGGTCCGGGTGAGCAGTTCTTC. Full variable domain (outside the CDR3, taken from reference TRBV5-4 and TRBJ2-1): ETGVTQSPTHLIKTRGQQVTLRCSSQSGHNTVSWYQQALGQGPQFIFQYYREEENGRGNFPPRFSGLQFPNYSSELNVNALELDDSALYLCASSLAGPGEQFFGPGTRLTVL.

This chain links TRBV7-2 with TRBJ1-1; no definite D call. CDR1 is SGHTA, CDR2 FQGNSA, per germline. Trimming cost V 4 bases and J 0 bases, with 12 bases left between them. The CDR3 extends over 15 amino acids. The CDR3 region has the DNA TGTGCCAGCAGCTCCTACGGACCGATGAACACTGAAGCTTTCTTT. This gives the protein CASSSYGPMNTEAFF.

The chain carries TRBV7-9 and TRBJ1-6; D is ambiguous. This CDR3 has 14 residues. Germline V CDR1 and CDR2: SEHNR, FQNEAQ (reference sequence). V was shortened by 3 bases and J by 8 bases, with 11 bases between the two germline ends. In DNA, the CDR3 is TGTGCCAGCAGCTTGGTAGGGTCCCATTCACCCCTCCACTTT. It yields the protein CASSLVGSHSPLHF.

This clone was detected only a few times. The V and J genes are TRBV28 and TRBJ2-7; D call uncertain. V lost 6 bases to trimming and J lost 2 bases, with 11 bases between them. Germline CDR1 and CDR2: MDHEN and SYDVKM. The CDR3 loop spans 13 amino acids. The chain's CDR3 is CASRGSDTYEQYF. The DNA for the CDR3 is TGTGCCAGCAGGGGAAGCGATACCTACGAGCAGTACTTC.

The V gene is TRBV18, the J gene TRBJ2-3; 11 bases map to TRBD1. V shed 0 bases and J 2 bases; nucleotides not matched to a gene: 4. Germline loops: CDR1 KGHSH, CDR2 LQKENI. The CDR3 consists of 17 residues. In DNA form, the CDR3 reads TGTGCCAGCTCACCACCCCGGACAGGGGGCTTCACAGATACGCAGTATTTT. It yields the protein CASSPPRTGGFTDTQYF.

The rearrangement uses TRBV4-3 and TRBJ2-1; 12 bases agree with TRBD2. The CDR3 is made up of 15 amino acids. CDR1 and CDR2 (germline): LGHNA, YSLEER. V trimming: 8 bases; J trimming: 6 bases; junction bases outside the gene matches: 8. The CDR3 nucleotides are TGCGCCAGCTCCCCTAGCGGGGGGGCGCCCAATGAGCAGTTCTTC. Translating it yields CASSPSGGAPNEQFF.

The V call is TRBV28, the J call TRBJ2-2; possible D gene TRBD1, 5 bases. Looked up from germline, CDR1 is MDHEN and CDR2 is SYDVKM. V was pared by 6 bases and J by 4 bases, with 9 bases between. The CDR3 extends over 13 amino acids. The CDR3 bases are TGTGCCAGCAGGAAGACAGCCACCGGGGAGCTGTTTTTT. This sequence encodes CASRKTATGELFF.

CDR3 nucleotide sequence: TGTGCCAGCAGCACCCCCAGGAGGGGAGGCATTTCCTACACCTTC. Amino acid sequence: CASSTPRRGGISYTF. The chain carries TRBV11-2 and TRBJ1-2, with D possibly being TRBD1 (5 bases). V dropped 5 bases and J dropped 10 bases, with 23 bases sitting between them. The CDR3 sequence is 15 residues long. Germline V gene data show CDR1 as SGHAT and CDR2 as FQNNGV.